The 26 T cell receptor beta chains below all came from one sample that was sequenced in a study of shared clonotypes between healthy human individuals (dated by TCRdb to 2020 to 2021). The method was the immunoSEQ multiplex PCR assay. TCRdb re-hosts the immuneACCESS table, in-frame sequences only. Its copies lack some clones; in the studies checked, an unresolved V gene accounts for under half of them, and the cause for the rest is not known. This sample lists approximately 2.5 million clones; roughly 93% were detected once. The biggest ten clones account for roughly 0.39% of the sample. Specimen: naive CD4+ T cells from PBMCs. This sample's cell subset or site label indicates: CD45RA+ positively selected. These receptors came from a man younger than 35 in good health. Some clones in this sample may be carry-over from other donors' samples.

This sequence joins TRBV4-1 and TRBJ1-4, with 7 bases that match TRBD1. Losses at the gene ends were 5 bases for V and 4 bases for J; bases not matched to a gene: 7. In germline, CDR1 is MGHRA, CDR2 YSYEKL. This CDR3 has 15 amino acids. The CDR3 nucleotides read TGCGCCAGCAGCTTACTCGGGACAGTTAATGAAAAACTGTTTTTT. Protein: CASSLLGTVNEKLFF.

The chain couples TRBV18 to TRBJ2-3, with TRBD1 matching 8 bases. Trimming took 2 bases from V and 3 from J; bases not matched to a gene: 7. The CDR3 covers 16 residues. From germline, CDR1 is KGHSH and CDR2 LQKENI. CDR3 region: CASSPAGGSGTDTQYF. The CDR3 nucleotides are TGTGCCAGCTCACCAGCAGGGGGCTCGGGGACAGATACGCAGTATTTT.

The chain carries TRBV5-4 and TRBJ2-6; the D gene is possibly TRBD2 (6 bases). CDR3 length equals 18 residues. Trimming removed 5 bases from V and 0 bases from J, with 18 bases in between. Per the germline V gene, CDR1 is SGHNT and CDR2 is YYREEE (reference sequence). CDR3 in amino acids: CASRPGDSPSSGANVLTF. The DNA of the CDR3 is TGTGCCAGCAGGCCGGGGGACTCTCCCAGCTCTGGGGCCAACGTCCTGACTTTC.

The V gene is TRBV7-9, the J gene TRBJ1-4; TRBD1 aligns across 7 bases. J lost 7 bases, V lost 3 bases, and 11 bases had no gene match. The CDR3 length is 16 residues. Germline CDR1 SEHNR, CDR2 FQNEAQ (reference sequence). CDR3 DNA sequence: TGTGCCAGCAGCTTCTCCGGGGACAGTAAAGGTGAAAAACTGTTTTTT. Encoded protein: CASSFSGDSKGEKLFF.

The chain uses TRBV7-2 and TRBJ2-3; 7 nucleotides line up with TRBD2. Germline V gene lookup returns CDR1 SGHTA and CDR2 FQGNSA. V dropped 4 bases and J dropped 4; count of bases not matched to a gene: 14. The CDR3 length is 17 residues. The CDR3 DNA is TGTGCCAGCAGCTCTCGGGGAGGGAGGGCCCCCGCAGATACGCAGTATTTT. As protein: CASSSRGGRAPADTQYF.

This rearrangement joins TRBV5-1 to TRBJ2-1; D is undetermined. V was shortened by 1 base and J by 3 bases, with 11 bases between the two germline ends. Germline loops: CDR1 SGHRS, CDR2 YFSETQ. The CDR3 contains 15 residues. The CDR3: CASSLSAAGYNEQFF. DNA for the CDR3: TGCGCCAGCAGCTTGTCGGCAGCAGGCTACAATGAGCAGTTCTTC.

The chain recombines TRBV4-1 with TRBJ2-1; TRBD2 matches at 11 bases. The CDR3 spans 17 residues. In germline, CDR1 is MGHRA, CDR2 YSYEKL. Trimming removed 7 bases from V and 3 bases from J; junction bases left unmatched: 11. CDR3 nucleotides: TGCGCCAGCACCCGACTTAGCACTAGCGGGAGCTACAATGAGCAGTTCTTC. Amino acids: CASTRLSTSGSYNEQFF.

The chain combines TRBV7-2 with TRBJ2-2, with D perhaps matching TRBD2 (5 bases). The germline gives CDR1 SGHTA, CDR2 FQGNSA. V lost 1 base to trimming and J lost 7 bases, with 7 bases between them. The CDR3 consists of 13 residues. The CDR3 here is CASSLDAGGELFF. The CDR3 DNA follows: TGTGCCAGCAGCTTAGATGCGGGCGGGGAGCTGTTTTTT. The variable domain in full, completed from reference TRBV7-2 and TRBJ2-2, reads GAGVSQSPSNKVTEKGKDVELRCDPISGHTALYWYRQSLGQGLEFLIYFQGNSAPDKSGLPSDRFSAERTGGSVSTLTIQRTQQEDSAVYLCASSLDAGGELFFGEGSRLTVL.

The chain recombines TRBV9 with TRBJ2-3; D is ambiguous. Trimming took 3 bases from V and 0 from J, leaving 8 bases between them. CDR3 length equals 14 residues. Germline CDR1 is SGDLS and CDR2 is YYNGEE. CDR3 sequence: CASSAWGSTDTQYF. The CDR3 coding sequence is TGTGCCAGCAGCGCCTGGGGAAGCACAGATACGCAGTATTTT.

The chain recombines TRBV6-6 with TRBJ2-7; D might be TRBD2 (7 bases). V lost 7 bases and J 4 bases, leaving 20 bases between the germline ends. CDR3 length: 15 residues. Germline lookup yields CDR1 MNHNY and CDR2 SVGAGI (reference sequence). CDR3 region: CASNTGGLTGYEQYF. CDR3 in DNA: TGTGCCAGCAATACCGGGGGGCTAACTGGATACGAGCAGTACTTC.

This clone was seen a single time. V usage is TRBV5-1 and J usage is TRBJ2-1; D may be TRBD1 (5 bases). The CDR3 extends over 14 amino acids. With 2 bases removed from V and 6 bases from J, the gap between germline ends came to 12 bases. CDR1 and CDR2 (germline): SGHRS, YFSETQ. The CDR3 bases are TGCGCCAGCAGCTTCCAAGGACACGCCAATGAGCAGTTCTTC. Its protein is CASSFQGHANEQFF. Full variable domain (missing parts from reference TRBV5-1 and TRBJ2-1): KAGVTQTPRYLIKTRGQQVTLSCSPISGHRSVSWYQQTPGQGLQFLFEYFSETQRNKGNFPGRFSGRQFSNSRSEMNVSTLELGDSALYLCASSFQGHANEQFFGPGTRLTVL.

The chain employs TRBV6-5 and TRBJ1-2, with 8 bases that match TRBD1. V lost 0 bases, J lost 4 bases, and 4 bases stayed unmatched. The CDR3 totals 15 residues. CDR1 and CDR2 (germline): MNHEY, SVGAGI. The chain's CDR3 is CASSYSRGQVYGYTF. DNA for the CDR3: TGTGCCAGCAGTTACTCGAGGGGACAGGTCTATGGCTACACCTTC.

The chain employs TRBV11-1 and TRBJ2-5; weak D call: TRBD1 (5 bases). The CDR3 has 13 residues. CDR1 is SGHAT, CDR2 FQDESV, per germline (reference sequence). V gave up 1 base and J gave up 4 bases, with 7 bases separating them. In DNA form, the CDR3 reads TGTGCCAGCAGCTTAGGTGGGGCAGAGACCCAGTACTTC. It specifies CASSLGGAETQYF.

The chain uses TRBV11-2 and TRBJ2-7; 7 nucleotides align to TRBD1. This CDR3 is 12 amino acids long. Germline-derived CDR1 and CDR2 are SGHAT and FQNNGV. Trimming took 5 bases from V and 6 from J; bases not matched to a gene: 4. CDR3 in DNA: TGTGCCAGCAGCATGACAGGGTTCGAGCAGTACTTC. This codes for CASSMTGFEQYF.

The chain joins TRBV30 to TRBJ2-7, with D perhaps assigned TRBD1 or TRBD2 (5 bases each). CDR3 size: 13 residues. The V gene's germline CDR1 is GTSNPN and CDR2 SVGIG (reference sequence). Trimming stripped 2 bases from V and 4 bases from J, with 12 bases between. The CDR3 DNA reads as TGTGCCTGGAGTAAACCGGGACGTTACGAGCAGTACTTC. Amino acid sequence: CAWSKPGRYEQYF. The variable domain in full, completed from reference TRBV30 and TRBJ2-7, reads SQTIHQWPATLVQPVGSPLSLECTVEGTSNPNLYWYRQAAGRGLQLLFYSVGIGQISSEVPQNLSASRPQDRQFILSSKKLLLSDSGFYLCAWSKPGRYEQYFGPGTRLTVT.

For the CDR3, the DNA is TGTGCCAGCTCACCCGGCCAAGCTGGGGGGATGAAGGGCTACACCTTC. Its protein product is CASSPGQAGGMKGYTF. The genes are TRBV18 and TRBJ1-2; maybe TRBD1 (5 bases). Between the trimmed V and J ends, which lost 3 bases and 8 bases, there was a span of 22 bases. The germline gives CDR1 KGHSH, CDR2 LQKENI. The CDR3 extends over 16 amino acids.

The chain joins TRBV27 to TRBJ2-3; TRBD2 aligns across 14 bases. The V gene end was trimmed by 6 bases and the J gene end by 1 base; junction bases not matched to a gene: 12. Looked up from germline, CDR1 is MNHEY and CDR2 is SMNVEV (reference sequence). The CDR3 extends over 19 amino acids. The CDR3 sequence is CASSYYLGTSGSGTDTQYF. CDR3 coding DNA: TGTGCCAGCAGCTATTATCTCGGGACTAGCGGGAGTGGCACAGATACGCAGTATTTT.

The CDR3 bases are TGTGCCAGCAGCCTTCCCTCGGCCGGGGAGCTGTTTTTT. It translates to CASSLPSAGELFF. This chain connects TRBV7-8 to TRBJ2-2; no definite D call. The CDR3 spans 13 residues. With 5 bases removed from V and 6 bases from J, the gap between germline ends came to 10 bases. CDR1 and CDR2 (germline): SGHVS, FQNEAQ.

This clone was seen a few times. Other nucleotide sequences in the sample specify the same CDR3. V and J are TRBV30 and TRBJ2-3; the D gene is possibly TRBD2 (5 bases). Germline CDR1 and CDR2: GTSNPN and SVGIG (reference sequence). V lost 0 bases, J lost 6 bases, and 7 bases lay in between. The CDR3 runs to 12 residues. CDR3 nucleotide sequence: TGTGCCTGGAGTGTACGAGGGGATACGCAGTATTTT. Translating gives CAWSVRGDTQYF.

The J gene is TRBJ2-7, the V gene TRBV5-4; TRBD2 might be the D (5 bases). V was shortened by 0 bases and J by 0 bases, with 10 bases between the two germline ends. Germline V gives CDR1 SGHNT, CDR2 YYREEE (reference sequence). CDR3 size: 15 residues. This CDR3 reads CASSLGRGDSYEQYF. Written as DNA, the CDR3 is TGTGCCAGCAGCTTGGGACGGGGAGACTCCTACGAGCAGTACTTC. Full variable domain (remainder filled in from reference TRBV5-4 and TRBJ2-7): ETGVTQSPTHLIKTRGQQVTLRCSSQSGHNTVSWYQQALGQGPQFIFQYYREEENGRGNFPPRFSGLQFPNYSSELNVNALELDDSALYLCASSLGRGDSYEQYFGPGTRLTVT.

A remark on this clone: Other DNA sequences in the same sample also yield this CDR3. The chain joins TRBV6-5 to TRBJ2-1; no clear D. The CDR3 spans 12 residues. V lost 6 bases, J lost 6 bases, and 9 bases lay in between. Per the germline V gene, CDR1 is MNHEY and CDR2 is SVGAGI. CDR3 protein: CASSDRGNEQFF. As DNA, the CDR3 is TGTGCCAGCAGCGACCGTGGCAATGAGCAGTTCTTC.

A single count supports this clone. This chain uses TRBV10-3 with TRBJ2-1; a possible D gene is TRBD1 (5 bases). Trimming removed 2 bases at V and 4 bases at J, with 6 bases between. The germline V gene has CDR1 ENHRY and CDR2 SYGVKD. CDR3 length: 13 residues. The CDR3: CAISENRYNEQFF. For the CDR3, the DNA is TGTGCCATCAGTGAGAACAGGTACAATGAGCAGTTCTTC.

The chain combines TRBV6-5 with TRBJ2-7, with 11 bases aligning to TRBD1. The trim removed 4 bases at V and 4 bases at J, leaving 3 bases unmatched. CDR1 is MNHEY, CDR2 SVGAGI, per germline. This CDR3 spans 14 amino acids. CDR3 protein: CASSSGTGGYEQYF. The DNA of the CDR3 is TGTGCCAGCAGTTCCGGGACAGGGGGTTACGAGCAGTACTTC.

The chain couples TRBV30 to TRBJ2-3; D unresolved. Trimming pared 4 bases from V and 4 bases from J, leaving 12 bases between. The CDR3 is 13 residues long. Germline V gene data show CDR1 as GTSNPN and CDR2 as SVGIG (reference sequence). The CDR3 DNA follows: TGTGCCTGGAAGGTGCGAGGAGCAGATACGCAGTATTTT. It is translated as CAWKVRGADTQYF.

V is TRBV7-8 and J is TRBJ2-7; D remains ambiguous. The CDR3 runs 14 residues. V lost 5 bases and J lost 6, with 17 bases in between. From germline, CDR1 is SGHVS and CDR2 FQNEAQ. CDR3 in amino acids: CASSPLRTAREQYF. In nucleotides, the CDR3 is TGTGCCAGCAGCCCACTCAGGACCGCGCGCGAGCAGTACTTC.

This clone was seen only once. V usage is TRBV29-1 and J usage is TRBJ2-3; possibly TRBD2 for D (6 bases). The V end lost 6 bases, the J end lost 2 bases, and 12 bases lay between the germline ends. This CDR3 comprises 13 residues. CDR1 and CDR2 (germline): SQVTM, ANQGSEA. The CDR3 DNA reads TGCAGCGTCGGGGGTGGGCTCACAGATACGCAGTATTTT. Translating it yields CSVGGGLTDTQYF.